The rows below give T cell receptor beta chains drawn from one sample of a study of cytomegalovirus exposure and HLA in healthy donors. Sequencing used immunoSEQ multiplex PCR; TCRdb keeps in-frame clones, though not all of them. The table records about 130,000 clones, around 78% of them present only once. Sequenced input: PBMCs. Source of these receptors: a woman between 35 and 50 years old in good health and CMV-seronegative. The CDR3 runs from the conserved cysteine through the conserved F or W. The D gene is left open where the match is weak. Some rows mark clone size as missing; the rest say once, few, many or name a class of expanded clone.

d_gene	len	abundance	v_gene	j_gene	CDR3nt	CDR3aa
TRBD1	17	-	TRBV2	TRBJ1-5	TGTGCCAGCAGTGTCACCTCAGGGGGCAATAGCAATCAGCCCCAGCATTTT	CASSVTSGGNSNQPQHF
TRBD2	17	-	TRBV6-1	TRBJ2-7	TGTGCCAGCAGTGAATTGCGACTAGCGGTTCTATCCTACGAGCAGTACTTC	CASSELRLAVLSYEQYF
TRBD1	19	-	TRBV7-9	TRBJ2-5	TGTGCCAGCAGCTTAAGGGGGTCCGGGACAGGTAGATCTCCAGAGACCCAGTACTTC	CASSLRGSGTGRSPETQYF
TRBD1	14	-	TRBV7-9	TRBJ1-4	TGTGCCAGCAGGAGTACAGGGGCTAATGAAAAACTGTTTTTT	CASRSTGANEKLFF
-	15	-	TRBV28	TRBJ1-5	TGTGCCAGCACCTGGGGCAGGGGCTATAATCAGCCCCAGCATTTT	CASTWGRGYNQPQHF
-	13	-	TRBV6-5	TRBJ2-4	TGTGCCGTCAGGGGGGTCGGCAAAAACAGTCAGTACTTC	CAVRGVGKNSQYF
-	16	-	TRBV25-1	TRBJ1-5	TGTGCCAGCATTAACAAGGGCAGGGTGAGCAATCAGCCCCAGCATTTT	CASINKGRVSNQPQHF
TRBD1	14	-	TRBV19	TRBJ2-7	TGTGCCAGCATGAGACAGGGGGCGATTCACGAGCAGTACTTC	CASMRQGAIHEQYF
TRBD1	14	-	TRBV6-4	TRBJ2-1	TGTGCCAGCAGTGTTGCCGGGACAGAAGCGATTCAGTTCTTC	CASSVAGTEAIQFF
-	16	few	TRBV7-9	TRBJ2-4	TGTGCCAGCAGCTTAAGTAGTTATCGGGCCAAAAACATTCAGTACTTC	CASSLSSYRAKNIQYF
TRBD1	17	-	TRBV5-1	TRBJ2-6	TGCGCCAGCAGCTGGGCAGGGGGCCGCTCTGGGGCCAACGTCCTGACTTTC	CASSWAGGRSGANVLTF
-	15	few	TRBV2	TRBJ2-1	TGTGCCAGCAGTCGCCTAGCCGCCCCCGGGAATGAGCAGTTCTTC	CASSRLAAPGNEQFF
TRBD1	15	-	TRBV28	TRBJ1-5	TGTGCCAGCAGTTTAGGCAGGGGGCCTAATCAGCCCCAGCATTTT	CASSLGRGPNQPQHF
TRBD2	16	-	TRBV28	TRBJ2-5	TGTGCCAGCAGTTCCCCAGGACTAGCGGGAGGAGAGACCCAGTACTTC	CASSSPGLAGGETQYF
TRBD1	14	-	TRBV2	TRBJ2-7	TGTGCCAGCATTCCACGGGACAGGGCTTCCGAGCAGTACTTC	CASIPRDRASEQYF
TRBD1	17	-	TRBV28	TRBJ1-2	TGTGCCAGCAGTTCCGAGGGACAGGGGGCCCCTAACTATGGCTACACCTTC	CASSSEGQGAPNYGYTF
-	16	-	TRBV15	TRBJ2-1	TGTGCCACCACACTTTCCGGGACACCCGTTCACAATGAGCAGTTCTTC	CATTLSGTPVHNEQFF
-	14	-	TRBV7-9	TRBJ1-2	TGTGCCAGCAGCTTAGCGCGGGATGTTAGGGGCTACACCTTC	CASSLARDVRGYTF
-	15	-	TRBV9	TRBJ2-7	TGTGCCAGCAGCGTAGCTCCGGACAGCCACTACGAGCAGTACTTC	CASSVAPDSHYEQYF
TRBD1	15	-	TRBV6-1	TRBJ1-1	TGTGCCAGCAGTACACACAGGGGGCTGGTCACTGAAGCTTTCTTT	CASSTHRGLVTEAFF
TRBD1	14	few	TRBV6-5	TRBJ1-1	TGTGCCAGCGAAGCCAGGACAGGGAACACTGAAGCTTTCTTT	CASEARTGNTEAFF
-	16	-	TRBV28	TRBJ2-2	TGTGCCAGCAAACTCTCCTGGACAGCGAACACCGGGGAGCTGTTTTTT	CASKLSWTANTGELFF
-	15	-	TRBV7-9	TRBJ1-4	TGTGCCAGCAGCTTATACGAAGGGGGTAATGAAAAACTGTTTTTT	CASSLYEGGNEKLFF
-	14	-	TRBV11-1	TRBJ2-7	TGTGCCAGCAGCCCCCGGGACATGTCCTACGAGCAGTACTTC	CASSPRDMSYEQYF
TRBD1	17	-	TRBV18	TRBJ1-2	TGTGCCAGCTCACCATCCACTTCGCAGGGGGCTGCCTATGGCTACACCTTC	CASSPSTSQGAAYGYTF
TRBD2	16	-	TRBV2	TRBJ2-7	TGTGCCAGCAGTGAAGGGGGCCTAGCGGGAGCGCGTGAGCAGTACTTC	CASSEGGLAGAREQYF
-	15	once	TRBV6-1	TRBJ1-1	TGTGCCAGCAGTGAATTTGGCCCTTCGGGCACTGAAGCTTTCTTT	CASSEFGPSGTEAFF
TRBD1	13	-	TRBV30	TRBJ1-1	TGTGCCTGGTCCTACAGGGGTAACACTGAAGCTTTCTTT	CAWSYRGNTEAFF
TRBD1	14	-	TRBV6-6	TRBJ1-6	TGTGCCAGCAGTTCCTACAGGGGAATATCACCCCTCCACTTT	CASSSYRGISPLHF
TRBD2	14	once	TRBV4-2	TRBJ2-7	TGTGCCAGCAGCCAGACTAGCGGGAGTGGCGAGCAGTACTTC	CASSQTSGSGEQYF
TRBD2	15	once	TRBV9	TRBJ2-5	TGTGCCAGCAGCACTCGGACTAGGGCTACGGAGACCCAGTACTTC	CASSTRTRATETQYF
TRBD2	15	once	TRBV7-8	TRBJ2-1	TGTGCCAGCAGCTTTTTCAGCGGGAGATATAATGAGCAGTTCTTC	CASSFFSGRYNEQFF
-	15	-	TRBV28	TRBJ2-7	TGTGCCAGCACCAAGAAGGCCCCCGTGACGGGCGAGCAGTACTTC	CASTKKAPVTGEQYF
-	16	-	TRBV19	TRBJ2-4	TGTGCCAGTAGTATGCGGGCGTTTTTAGCCAAAAACAGTCAGTACTTC	CASSMRAFLAKNSQYF
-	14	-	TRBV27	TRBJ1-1	TGTGCCAGCAGTTCCAGTCCAGGGAACACTGAAGCTTTCTTT	CASSSSPGNTEAFF
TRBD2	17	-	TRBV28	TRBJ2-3	TGTGCCAGCAGCGATCTAGCGGGGGGGCTCACGTCTGATACGCAGTATTTT	CASSDLAGGLTSDTQYF
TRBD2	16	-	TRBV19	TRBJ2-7	TGTGCCAGTACCCAAATCTGGGGGACTAGCGTCCACGAGCAGTACTTC	CASTQIWGTSVHEQYF
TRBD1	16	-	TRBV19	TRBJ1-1	TGTGCCAGTAGTATAAGGCAGGGGGTTGTGAACACTGAAGCTTTCTTT	CASSIRQGVVNTEAFF
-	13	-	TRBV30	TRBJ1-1	TGTGCCTGGAGTGTGGGACAGAACACTGAAGCTTTCTTT	CAWSVGQNTEAFF
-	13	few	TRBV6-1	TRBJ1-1	TGTGCCATCAAAAACACAGAAGGCGCTGAAGCTTTCTTT	CAIKNTEGAEAFF
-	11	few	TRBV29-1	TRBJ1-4	TGCAGCGTTGGACGGGGAGGTGAACTGTTTTTT	CSVGRGGELFF
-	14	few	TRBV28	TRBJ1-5	TGTGCCAGCAGCCCTACAGGGAGAAATCAGCCCCAGCATTTT	CASSPTGRNQPQHF
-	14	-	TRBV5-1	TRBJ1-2	TGCGCCAGCAGCCCGCAAGACAGGCTCTATGGCTACACCTTC	CASSPQDRLYGYTF
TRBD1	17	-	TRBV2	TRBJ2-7	TGTGCCAGCACGGGGGTTTGGACAGGGCAAAGCTCCTACGAGCAGTACTTC	CASTGVWTGQSSYEQYF
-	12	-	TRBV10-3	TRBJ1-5	TGTGCCACGACTAGTGGGAATCAGCCCCAGCATTTT	CATTSGNQPQHF
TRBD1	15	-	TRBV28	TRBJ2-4	TGTGCCAGCAGTTTTCACAGGGGAGCCAAAAACATTCAGTACTTC	CASSFHRGAKNIQYF
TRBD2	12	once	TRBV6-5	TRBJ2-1	TGTGCCTCCGGACTAGCGGGCAATGAGCAGTTCTTC	CASGLAGNEQFF
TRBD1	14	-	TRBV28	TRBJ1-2	TGTGCCAGCAGGGGGACAGGGGAGAACTATGGCTACACCTTC	CASRGTGENYGYTF
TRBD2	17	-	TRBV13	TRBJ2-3	TGTGCCAGCAGCTTAAACTTTGGAGCGGGAATCACAGATACGCAGTATTTT	CASSLNFGAGITDTQYF
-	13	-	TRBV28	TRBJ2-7	TGTGCCAGCAGTTTGGGCAGGGGCTACGAGCAGTACTTC	CASSLGRGYEQYF
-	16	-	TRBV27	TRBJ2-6	TGTGCCAGCAGTTTAGAGCAGGGGACCGGGGCCAACGGCCTGACTTTC	CASSLEQGTGANGLTF
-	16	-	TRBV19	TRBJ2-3	TGTGCCAGTAGTATAGGGGGGCTAGCTCTTACAGATACGCAGTATTTT	CASSIGGLALTDTQYF
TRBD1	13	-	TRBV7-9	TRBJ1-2	TGTGCCAGCAGCTCAACAGGGGACTATGGCTACACCTTC	CASSSTGDYGYTF
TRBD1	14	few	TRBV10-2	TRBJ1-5	TGCGCCAGCAGTGAGTGGGGGACAGATAGGCCCCAGCATTTT	CASSEWGTDRPQHF
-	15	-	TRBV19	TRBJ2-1	TGTGCCAGTACCGCGGACAGAAGCTCCTACAATGAGCAGTTCTTC	CASTADRSSYNEQFF
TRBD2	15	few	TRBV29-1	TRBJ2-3	TGCAGCGTTATGACTAGCGGGACTAGCACAGATACGCAGTATTTT	CSVMTSGTSTDTQYF
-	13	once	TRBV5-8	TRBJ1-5	TGTGCCAGCAGCGGCTTGACAAATCAGCCCCAGCATTTT	CASSGLTNQPQHF
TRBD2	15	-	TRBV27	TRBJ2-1	TGTGCCAGCAGTTTTAGCGGGAGCTCCTACAATGAGCAGTTCTTC	CASSFSGSSYNEQFF